This T cell receptor beta chain emerged from a study of regulatory T cells in long-lasting Graves disease. Study findings and constraints: New patients shared roughly 1,000 public clonotypes, and persistent patients shared more, with over 2,500. Favoring TRBV28, TRBJ1-2 and TRBJ2-5 was a feature seen in persistent disease.

Time point described: newly diagnosed GD, antithyroid drugs for less than 3 months. The TCR library was made from RNA extracted from PBMCs. V was pared by 5 bases and J by 5 bases, with 18 bases between. There are 16 residues in the CDR3. CDR1 is MNHEY and CDR2 is SMNVEV in the germline V gene (reference sequence). In its sample, this clonotype was seen many times. Its antigen is currently unknown. The authors built TCR beta libraries using iRepertoire HTBI primers and Arm-PCR of CDR3 regions. TCRdb called the multiplex PCR reads again in MiXCR, with one record for every CDR3 protein. The table includes 350,000 to 450,000 distinct CDR3 sequences, roughly a sixth detected once. The same data also contributed to another study, on T cells in Graves' hyperthyroidism and ophthalmopathy.

Material: peripheral blood mononuclear cells (PBMCs), obtained at new diagnosis, from a patient treated with antithyroid drugs. V is TRBV27 and J is TRBJ2-2; D is perhaps TRBD2 (7 bases). The source of this sequence is a man in his forties with Graves disease. CDR3 bases: TGTGCCAGCAGTACTACAGGGATGGGGGGGACCGGGGAGCTGTTTTTT. Protein sequence: CASSTTGMGGTGELFF.